Detailed here is one T cell receptor (beta chain). Antigen unknown. With 8 bases clipped from V and 10 bases from J, the junction kept 10 bases outside the gene matches. The CDR3 is 14 amino acids. CDR1 and CDR2 from the germline V gene are ENHRY and SYGVKD. This entry belongs to a study of OX40 agonist ivuxolimab in advanced cancers. Study results and caveats: Clonal expansion was seen in CD4+ and CD8+ blood T cells by week 6 at 0.1 to 3.0 mg/kg.

The table came from immunoSEQ multiplex PCR; TCRdb's copy has only in-frame clones and leaves some out. The sample yields fewer than 70,000 clones, about 89% seen once. The receptor comes from an adult with an advanced solid tumor such as melanoma, head and neck, liver or kidney cancer. This chain links TRBV10-3 with TRBJ2-1; 11 bases are a match to TRBD2. Here the sequenced sample was CD4+ or CD8+ T cells sorted from blood, taken in a trial of the OX40 agonist ivuxolimab. CDR3 region: CAIGGLAGLVEQFF. CDR3 coding DNA: TGTGCCATCGGTGGACTAGCGGGCCTTGTGGAGCAGTTCTTC.